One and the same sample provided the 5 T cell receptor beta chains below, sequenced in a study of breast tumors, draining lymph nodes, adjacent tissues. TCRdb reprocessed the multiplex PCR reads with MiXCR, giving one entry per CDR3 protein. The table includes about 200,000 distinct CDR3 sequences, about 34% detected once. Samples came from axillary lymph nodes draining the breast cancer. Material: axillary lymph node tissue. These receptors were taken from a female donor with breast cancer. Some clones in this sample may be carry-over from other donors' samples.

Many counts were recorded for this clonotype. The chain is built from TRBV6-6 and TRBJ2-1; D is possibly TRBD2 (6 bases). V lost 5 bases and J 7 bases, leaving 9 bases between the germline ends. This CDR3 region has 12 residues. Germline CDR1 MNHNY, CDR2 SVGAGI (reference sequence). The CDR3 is CASSDRENEQFF. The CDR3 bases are TGTGCCAGCAGTGATCGGGAGAATGAGCAGTTCTTC.

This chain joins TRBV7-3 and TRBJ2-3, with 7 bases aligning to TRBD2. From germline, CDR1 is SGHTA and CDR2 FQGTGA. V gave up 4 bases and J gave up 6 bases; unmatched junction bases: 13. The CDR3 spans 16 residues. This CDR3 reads CASSSGVGGIGDTQYF. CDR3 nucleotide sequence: TGTGCCAGCAGCTCGGGCGTCGGGGGGATCGGGGATACGCAGTATTTT.

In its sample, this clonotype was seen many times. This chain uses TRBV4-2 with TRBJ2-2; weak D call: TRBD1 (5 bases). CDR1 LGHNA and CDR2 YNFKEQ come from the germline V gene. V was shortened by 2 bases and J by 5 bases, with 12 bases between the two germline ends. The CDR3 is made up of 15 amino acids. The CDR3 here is CASSQSLRGTGELFF. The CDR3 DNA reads TGTGCCAGCAGCCAATCGCTTAGGGGTACCGGGGAGCTGTTTTTT.

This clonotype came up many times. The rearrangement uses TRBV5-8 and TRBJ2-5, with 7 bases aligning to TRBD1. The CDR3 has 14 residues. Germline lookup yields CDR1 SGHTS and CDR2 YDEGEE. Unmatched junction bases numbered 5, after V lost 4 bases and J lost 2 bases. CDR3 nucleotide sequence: TGTGCCAGCAGCCGACAGGGTGGGCAAGAGACCCAGTACTTC. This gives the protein CASSRQGGQETQYF.

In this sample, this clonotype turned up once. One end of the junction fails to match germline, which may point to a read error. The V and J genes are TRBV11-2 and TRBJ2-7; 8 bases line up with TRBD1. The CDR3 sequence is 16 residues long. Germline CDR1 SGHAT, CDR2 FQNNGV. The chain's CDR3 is CASRLSRDRKTYEQYF. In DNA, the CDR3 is TGTGCTAGCAGGTTGTCCCGGGACAGGAAAACCTACGAGCAGTACTTC.